This T cell receptor (beta chain) was profiled in a study of blood T cell repertoires in COVID-19. Study context: Acute and convalescent COVID-19 samples came from the United States, Italy and Spain. T cells, B-cell-depleted T cells, or PBMCs supplied cDNA or gDNA.

The germline V gene encodes CDR1 ENHRY and CDR2 SYGVKD. V was pared by 0 bases and J by 5 bases, with 6 bases of the junction left unmatched. This CDR3 has 16 residues. The method was immunoSEQ multiplex PCR; TCRdb's version includes in-frame clones alone and lacks a portion of them. Here the sample spans over 200,000 clones, approximately 81% being singletons. This chain joins TRBV10-3 and TRBJ2-1; 8 positions match TRBD2. The sample consisted of peripheral blood. This clonotype was obtained from a woman of 80 years or more with acute or convalescent COVID-19. CDR3 sequence reads: CAISESGGGRDNEQFF. Written as DNA, the CDR3 is TGTGCCATCAGTGAGTCTGGCGGGGGGCGAGACAATGAGCAGTTCTTC.